This T cell receptor beta chain was sequenced during a study of cytomegalovirus exposure and HLA in healthy donors. PCR employed 60 Vbeta and 13 Jbeta primers. Only in-frame clones appear in the TCRdb table, and some are missing; sequencing was by immunoSEQ multiplex PCR. The sample totals 100,000 or so clones. Germline CDR1 is SGHRS and CDR2 is YFSETQ. CDR3 length: 14 residues. V dropped 0 bases and J dropped 7; count of bases not matched to a gene: 6. Study-level points and caveats: Later analysis found that TCR beta chains associated with HLA were more clonally expanded than other, equally common chains. Overall, about 160 TCR beta chains were annotated as cytomegalovirus-associated.

Note on this clone: Its antigen remains unidentified.

V and J are TRBV5-1 and TRBJ1-2; TRBD1 aligns across 7 bases. Sequencing was carried out using PBMCs. The receptor was isolated from a man aged 45 to 65 in good health and CMV-seronegative. The CDR3 loop is CASSLGDRVRGYTF. For the CDR3, the DNA is TGCGCCAGCAGCTTGGGAGACAGGGTCCGTGGCTACACCTTC.